This T cell receptor beta chain was profiled in a study of CD8+CD57+ T cells in acquired aplastic anemia. On the study more broadly: An average of roughly 3.2 ug of DNA was obtained from sorted CD4+ and CD8+ cells.

Patients chosen for sequencing had shown CD8+CD57+ cell expansion by flow cytometry. To note about this clonotype: No antigen is known for it.

The CDR3 is 13 residues long. V was cut by 3 bases and J by 0 bases, with 6 bases left in between. Germline values: CDR1 SQVTM, CDR2 ANQGSEA. The template for TCR beta VDJ and CDR3 sequence profiling was genomic DNA. TCRdb passed the reads through MiXCR, listing each CDR3 protein once. The sample holds approximately 95,000 distinct CDR3 sequences; approximately 73% are singletons and the top ten take 65%. Study-wide results and caveats: Patients did not significantly differ from controls in CD8+ Simpson's diversity. Patients and controls shared fewer than 30 CD8+ CDR3 sequences.

V and J are TRBV29-1 and TRBJ2-4; the D is unclear. Sequencing used sorted CD4+, CD8+, or CD8+CD57+ T cells (not recorded which) from PBMCs. The origin of this receptor is a human donor with aplastic anemia. CDR3 sequence: CSVEGLAKNIQYF. The DNA for the CDR3 is TGCAGCGTTGAGGGTCTAGCCAAAAACATTCAGTACTTC.